This T cell receptor beta chain comes out of a study of blood T cell repertoires in COVID-19. Across the study: COVID-19 samples collected from the United States, Italy and Spain covered acute and convalescent phases. In each case, the material was cDNA or gDNA derived from T cells, B-cell-depleted T cells, or PBMCs.

As processed by the authors: Estimation of nucleated cell counts was performed using reference gene primer amplification. The method was immunoSEQ multiplex PCR; TCRdb's version includes in-frame clones alone and lacks a portion of them. The D gene and trimming were derived from the DNA, and the V and J assignments and clone size from that table. In the table there are over 250,000 clones, 75% to 90% of which are singletons. The ends were cut back, 4 bases at V and 0 bases at J, with 16 bases in the middle. CDR1 is MNHNS, CDR2 SASEGT, per germline. The CDR3 loop spans 17 amino acids. Material: peripheral blood. The receptor's source is a woman between 35 and 50 years old who had recovered from COVID-19. The rearrangement links TRBV6-1 to TRBJ1-3; D is unclear. DNA of the CDR3: TGTGCCAGCAGTGCTACAGTGGGCAGAGCCTCTGGAAACACCATATATTTT. Translation: CASSATVGRASGNTIYF.